This T cell receptor (delta chain) was observed in a study of gamma-delta chains in newborns, infants, children. The overall study: Microbial exposure reportedly drives polyclonal innate γδ T cell expansion after birth.

Germline V gene sequence: CDR1 GEAIGNYY, CDR2 EKD. This CDR3 is built from 19 residues. Trimming removed 0 bases at V and 0 bases at J, with 14 bases between. This clone was seen a handful of times. TCRdb re-called the reads through CATT. The data contain around 4,500 delta-chain clones, around 5% of them singletons. This clonotype was obtained from a child who was a newborn, infant or young child, either healthy, febrile or measles-vaccinated (not recorded which). The sample was blood. The chain has TRDV2 and TRDJ3, with D possibly matching TRDD3 (6 bases). The CDR3 protein is CACDTVGVRSSWDTRQMFF. The CDR3 DNA reads as TGTGCCTGTGACACCGTGGGGGTCAGAAGCTCCTGGGACACCCGACAGATGTTTTTC.